Below, 25 T cell receptor beta chains from the same sample are listed, as sequenced in a study of STAT5B mutations in CD4+ large granular lymphocyte leukemia. Clones were read by immunoSEQ multiplex PCR, and TCRdb kept only the in-frame ones, dropping some. The sample has some 30,000 clones, 75% to 85% seen once. Sequenced: CD4+ T cells from blood buffy coats. These receptors came from a human donor in good health.

The chain combines TRBV7-2 with TRBJ1-1; 7 nucleotides line up with TRBD1. V lost 5 bases and J lost 3; bases outside the gene matches: 9. Per the germline V gene, CDR1 is SGHTA and CDR2 is FQGNSA. CDR3 size: 15 residues. The CDR3 nucleotides read TGTGCCAGCAGCCGACGACAGGGCCCCTACACTGAAGCTTTCTTT. Its protein is CASSRRQGPYTEAFF.

This clone was recorded only once. The rearrangement uses TRBV27 and TRBJ2-7; D gene ambiguous. The CDR3 extends over 12 amino acids. With 4 bases removed from V and 2 bases from J, the gap between germline ends came to 6 bases. Germline-derived CDR1 and CDR2 are MNHEY and SMNVEV (reference sequence). CDR3 nucleotides: TGTGCCAGCAGTTCCTCTCCCTACGAGCAGTACTTC. It translates to CASSSSPYEQYF.

The chain couples TRBV7-9 to TRBJ2-1; tentative D call: TRBD1 (6 bases). CDR1 is SEHNR, CDR2 FQNEAQ, per germline (reference sequence). V lost 5 bases and J 0 bases, leaving 11 bases between the germline ends. The CDR3 is 15 residues long. This CDR3 reads CASSRTVDSYNEQFF. The CDR3 DNA reads TGTGCCAGCAGCAGGACAGTAGACTCCTACAATGAGCAGTTCTTC.

This clone was counted only a few times. The gene calls are TRBV13 and TRBJ2-1; 7 bases map to TRBD1. J lost 14 bases, V lost 5 bases, and 12 bases had no gene match. Germline values: CDR1 PRHDT, CDR2 FYEKMQ (reference sequence). The length of the CDR3 is 13 residues. CDR3 sequence: CASSPTAGTVEFF. CDR3 DNA sequence: TGTGCCAGCAGCCCGACAGCCGGGACAGTGGAGTTCTTC. The entire variable domain, with the rest obtained from reference TRBV13 and TRBJ2-1, is as follows: AAGVIQSPRHLIKEKRETATLKCYPIPRHDTVYWYQQGPGQDPQFLISFYEKMQSDKGSIPDRFSAQQFSDYHSELNMSSLELGDSALYFCASSPTAGTVEFFGPGTRLTVL.

Of note for this clone: At one of its ends the junction is not consistent with the germline gene, which may arise from a read error. This chain connects TRBV20-1 to TRBJ1-4; D is ambiguous. The germline V gene encodes CDR1 DFQATT and CDR2 SNEGSKA (reference sequence). The CDR3 loop spans 9 amino acids. The CDR3 sequence is CSVLTPFIF. CDR3 bases: TGCAGTGTCCTGACCCCCTTTATTTTT.

The chain uses TRBV6-1 and TRBJ1-2, with D uncertain. V lost 6 bases and J 0 bases, leaving 8 bases between the germline ends. Germline V lookup: CDR1 MNHNS, CDR2 SASEGT. This CDR3 spans 13 amino acids. The CDR3 nucleotides are TGTGCCAGCAGGGAGGATTCTAACTATGGCTACACCTTC. It codes for CASREDSNYGYTF.

The CDR3 DNA is TGTGCCAGCAGCTCCGGGACAGTAACCTACGAGCAGTACTTC. This gives the protein CASSSGTVTYEQYF. The chain recombines TRBV27 with TRBJ2-7, with 7 nucleotides matching TRBD1. From germline, CDR1 is MNHEY and CDR2 SMNVEV (reference sequence). This CDR3 has 14 amino acids. With V trimmed by 6 bases and J by 2 bases, 7 bases remained unmatched.

The J gene is TRBJ2-7, the V gene TRBV30; D might be TRBD2 (7 bases). CDR1 and CDR2 (germline): GTSNPN, SVGIG (reference sequence). Deletions cut 4 bases from V and 4 bases from J, with 11 bases between. CDR3 length: 12 amino acids. The CDR3 nucleotides are TGTGCCTGGAAGGGGGGGGCTTACGAGCAGTACTTC. This sequence encodes CAWKGGAYEQYF.

The rearrangement links TRBV9 to TRBJ1-1; TRBD1 matches 8 bases. The V and J ends lost 3 bases and 1 base, in that order; junction bases with no gene match: 5. Germline assignment: CDR1 SGDLS and CDR2 YYNGEE. The CDR3 contains 15 residues. In nucleotides, the CDR3 is TGTGCCAGCAGCGCTTATGGACAGGGGAACACTGAAGCTTTCTTT. This codes for CASSAYGQGNTEAFF.

The chain couples TRBV5-1 to TRBJ2-5; no definite D call. The DNA end favors TRBJ2-7, so the J call may be wrong. The length of the CDR3 is 12 residues. Germline V gives CDR1 SGHRS, CDR2 YFSETQ. CDR3 amino acids: CASSLDTYEQYF. The CDR3 region has the DNA TGCGCCAGCAGCTTGGATACCTACGAGCAGTACTTC.

The chain links TRBV9 to TRBJ2-2; D is perhaps TRBD1 or TRBD2 (5 bases each). The CDR3 covers 13 residues. Germline values: CDR1 SGDLS, CDR2 YYNGEE. The germline V and J ends were trimmed by 6 bases and 6 bases, with 12 bases remaining between them. CDR3 amino acids: CASNRMGAGELFF. For the CDR3, the DNA is TGTGCCAGCAACCGTATGGGGGCCGGGGAGCTGTTTTTT. The whole variable domain, remainder taken from reference TRBV9 and TRBJ2-2, is DSGVTQTPKHLITATGQRVTLRCSPRSGDLSVYWYQQSLDQGLQFLIQYYNGEERAKGNILERFSAQQFPDLHSELNLSSLELGDSALYFCASNRMGAGELFFGEGSRLTVL.

V and J are TRBV7-6 and TRBJ2-1, with D perhaps being TRBD1 or TRBD2 (5 bases each). CDR1 is SGHVS and CDR2 is FNYEAQ in the germline V gene. Deletions cut 5 bases from V and 6 bases from J, with 20 bases between. CDR3 size: 16 residues. The DNA of the CDR3 is TGTGCCAGCAGCACTATTCTCGAGGGGACGGTCAATGAGCAGTTCTTC. Protein: CASSTILEGTVNEQFF. Supplemented by reference TRBV7-6 and TRBJ2-1, the full variable domain reads GAGVSQSPRYKVTKRGQDVALRCDPISGHVSLYWYRQALGQGPEFLTYFNYEAQQDKSGLPNDRFSAERPEGSISTLTIQRTEQRDSAMYRCASSTILEGTVNEQFFGPGTRLTVL.

The chain employs TRBV29-1 and TRBJ1-1, with D possibly being TRBD1 (6 bases). Between the trimmed V and J ends, which lost 4 bases and 4 bases, there was a span of 22 bases. The CDR3 totals 16 residues. Germline V gives CDR1 SQVTM, CDR2 ANQGSEA. CDR3 region: CSVGSTRGGIGTEAFF. The CDR3 DNA reads TGCAGCGTTGGATCTACGAGGGGGGGGATCGGCACTGAAGCTTTCTTT.

The rearrangement uses TRBV10-1 and TRBJ2-5; possible D gene TRBD2, 5 bases. The CDR3 sequence is 13 residues long. Germline values: CDR1 WNHNN, CDR2 SYGVQD (reference sequence). Trimming took 5 bases from V and 5 from J, leaving 12 bases between them. The CDR3 sequence: CASSTAPGETQYF. DNA for the CDR3: TGCGCCAGCAGTACGGCCCCGGGGGAGACCCAGTACTTC.

The CDR3 nucleotides are TGTGCCAGCAGCCAGCAAACCAGGGGGGGCGCGGGTGAAAAACTGTTTTTT. Its translation is CASSQQTRGGAGEKLFF. The chain uses TRBV4-2 and TRBJ1-4; 7 bases are a match to TRBD1. The junction had 14 bases not matched to a gene; V was cut back by 3 bases and J by 7 bases. This CDR3 is 17 amino acids long. Germline CDR1 LGHNA, CDR2 YNFKEQ.

The gene calls are TRBV7-2 and TRBJ2-5; 7 bases agree with TRBD1. The germline CDR1 and CDR2 sequences are SGHTA and FQGNSA. The CDR3 spans 14 residues. V lost 7 bases and J lost 7; bases outside the gene matches: 12. The CDR3 nucleotides read TGTGCCAGCAAGGACAGGCCCTCCGGATGGACCCAGTACTTC. Amino acid sequence: CASKDRPSGWTQYF.

The rearrangement joins TRBV7-9 to TRBJ2-1, with D perhaps TRBD1 (6 bases). The CDR3 is made up of 13 amino acids. Looked up from germline, CDR1 is SEHNR and CDR2 is FQNEAQ (reference sequence). Between the trimmed V and J ends, which lost 5 bases and 4 bases, there was a span of 9 bases. CDR3 in amino acids: CASSPGQYNEQFF. DNA for the CDR3: TGTGCCAGCAGCCCCGGACAGTACAATGAGCAGTTCTTC.

This chain joins TRBV11-2 and TRBJ2-3, with 10 bases lining up with TRBD1. The CDR3 consists of 15 residues. Germline trimming cut 5 bases from V and 5 bases from J; bases unmatched to any gene: 7. CDR1 is SGHAT, CDR2 FQNNGV, per germline. CDR3 protein: CASSEIGDRGDTQYF. The CDR3 DNA is TGTGCCAGCAGCGAGATTGGGGACAGGGGAGATACGCAGTATTTT.

This clone came up a few times. The chain is built from TRBV27 and TRBJ1-1, with D uncertain. The CDR3 spans 11 residues. Trimming shortened V by 2 bases and J by 8 bases, and 6 bases separated the two germline ends. CDR1 and CDR2 (germline): MNHEY, SMNVEV (reference sequence). CDR3 in amino acids: CASSLIQEAFF. Written as DNA, the CDR3 is TGTGCCAGCAGTTTAATCCAGGAAGCTTTCTTT.

The V gene is TRBV15, the J gene TRBJ2-2; perhaps TRBD2 as D (6 bases). The CDR3 loop spans 16 amino acids. V was shortened by 8 bases and J by 2 bases, with 18 bases between the two germline ends. CDR1 is LNHNV, CDR2 YYDKDF, per germline (reference sequence). The CDR3 here is CATWGRDAGNTGELFF. The CDR3 DNA is TGTGCCACCTGGGGTAGAGACGCGGGAAACACCGGGGAGCTGTTTTTT. The full variable domain, with the rest looked up from reference TRBV15 and TRBJ2-2, is DAMVIQNPRYQVTQFGKPVTLSCSQTLNHNVMYWYQQKSSQAPKLLFHYYDKDFNNEADTPDNFQSRRPNTSFCFLDIRSPGLGDTAMYLCATWGRDAGNTGELFFGEGSRLTVL.

The chain recombines TRBV27 with TRBJ1-6; D is possibly TRBD1 (6 bases). CDR3 size: 14 residues. Germline CDR1 is MNHEY and CDR2 is SMNVEV (reference sequence). V lost 3 bases and J 9 bases, leaving 12 bases between the germline ends. This CDR3 reads CASSFWTQGSPLHF. The CDR3 DNA follows: TGTGCCAGCAGTTTTTGGACACAGGGTTCACCCCTCCACTTT.

The V gene is TRBV19, the J gene TRBJ1-3; D not resolved. Trimming removed 6 bases from V and 0 bases from J, with 9 bases in between. Germline values: CDR1 LNHDA, CDR2 SQIVND (reference sequence). CDR3 length equals 14 residues. Here the CDR3 DNA reads TGTGCCAGTAGCCTCAAGAGCTCTGGAAACACCATATATTTT. This gives the protein CASSLKSSGNTIYF.

Only a few counts were recorded for this clone. The chain combines TRBV7-9 with TRBJ2-7; TRBD1 is a possible D gene (6 bases). Trimming stripped 2 bases from V and 4 bases from J, with 18 bases between. The germline V gene has CDR1 SEHNR and CDR2 FQNEAQ (reference sequence). The CDR3 totals 16 residues. DNA for the CDR3: TGTGCCAGCAGCTTACAGGGGTTTGGTAGGCCGTACGAGCAGTACTTC. As protein: CASSLQGFGRPYEQYF.

The chain employs TRBV18 and TRBJ1-6; D is ambiguous. The germline gives CDR1 KGHSH, CDR2 LQKENI. Trimming left V 5 bases short and J 10 bases short, with 12 bases between. The CDR3 loop spans 13 amino acids. CDR3 in DNA: TGTGCCAGCTCATCCGCTTTAGAGTCACCCCTCCACTTT. The encoded protein is CASSSALESPLHF. Complete variable domain (other parts from reference TRBV18 and TRBJ1-6): NAGVMQNPRHLVRRRGQEARLRCSPMKGHSHVYWYRQLPEEGLKFMVYLQKENIIDESGMPKERFSAEFPKEGPSILRIQQVVRGDSAAYFCASSSALESPLHFGNGTRLTVT.

The chain links TRBV29-1 to TRBJ1-5; the D gene is possibly TRBD1 (5 bases). Germline-derived CDR1 and CDR2 are SQVTM and ANQGSEA. CDR3 size: 15 residues. The V and J ends lost 5 bases and 5 bases respectively, with 19 bases between them. In DNA form, the CDR3 reads TGCAGCGTTATTATAAGGGGTGGAGAAGATCAGCCCCAGCATTTT. Translation: CSVIIRGGEDQPQHF.